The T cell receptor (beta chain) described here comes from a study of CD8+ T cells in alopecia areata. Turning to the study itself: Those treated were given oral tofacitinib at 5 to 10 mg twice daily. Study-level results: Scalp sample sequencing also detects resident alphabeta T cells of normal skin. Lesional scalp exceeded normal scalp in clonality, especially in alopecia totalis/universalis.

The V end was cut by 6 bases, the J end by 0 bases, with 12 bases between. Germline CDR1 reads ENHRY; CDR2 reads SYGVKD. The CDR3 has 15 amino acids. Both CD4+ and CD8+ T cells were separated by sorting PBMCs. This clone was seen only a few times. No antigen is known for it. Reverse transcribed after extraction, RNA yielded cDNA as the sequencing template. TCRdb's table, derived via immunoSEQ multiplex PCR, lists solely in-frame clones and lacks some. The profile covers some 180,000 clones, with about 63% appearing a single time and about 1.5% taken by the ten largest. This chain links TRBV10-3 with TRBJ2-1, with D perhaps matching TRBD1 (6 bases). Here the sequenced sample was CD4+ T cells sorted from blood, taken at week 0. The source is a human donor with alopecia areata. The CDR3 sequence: CAIRDQGSSYNEQFF. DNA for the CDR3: TGTGCCATCAGGGATCAGGGGAGCTCCTACAATGAGCAGTTCTTC.